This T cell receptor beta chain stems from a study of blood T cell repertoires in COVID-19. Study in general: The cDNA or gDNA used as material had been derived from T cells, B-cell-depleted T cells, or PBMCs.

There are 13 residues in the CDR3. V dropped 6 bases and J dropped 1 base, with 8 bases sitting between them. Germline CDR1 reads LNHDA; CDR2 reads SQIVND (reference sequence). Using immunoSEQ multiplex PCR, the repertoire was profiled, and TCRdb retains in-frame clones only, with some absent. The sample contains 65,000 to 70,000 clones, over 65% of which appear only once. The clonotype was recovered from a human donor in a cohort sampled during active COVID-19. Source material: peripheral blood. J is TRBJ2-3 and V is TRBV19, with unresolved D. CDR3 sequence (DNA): TGTGCCAGTAGCCCGCCGGGCACAGATACGCAGTATTTT. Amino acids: CASSPPGTDTQYF.